Listed below are T cell receptor beta chains from one sample, sequenced in a study of blood T cells in healthy people across ages. TCRdb ran MiXCR on the 5' RACE reads and lists one entry per CDR3 protein. Here the sample spans fewer than 800,000 distinct CDR3 sequences, around 21% being singletons. What was sequenced was blood. Receptors were obtained from a man between 65 and 85 years old in good health. CDR3s include the opening cysteine and the closing phenylalanine or tryptophan. The D gene is left open where the match is weak. Not all rows give a size; the values are once, few, many and, for expanded clones, a class.

CDR3 protein: CATAAQGAGSSEAFF
CDR3 DNA: TGCGCCACCGCCGCCCAGGGGGCTGGTAGCTCTGAAGCTTTCTTT
V gene: TRBV5-1
clone size: NA
CDR3 length: 15
J gene: TRBJ1-1
D gene: TRBD1

CDR3 protein: CSSGEGAIAEAFF
CDR3 DNA: TGCAGCTCCGGTGAGGGGGCGATCGCTGAAGCTTTCTTT
V gene: TRBV29-1
clone size: few
CDR3 length: 13
J gene: TRBJ1-1
D gene: TRBD1

CDR3 protein: CAGADTQYF
CDR3 DNA: TGTGCCGGGGCAGATACGCAGTATTTT
V gene: TRBV7-2
clone size: NA
CDR3 length: 9
J gene: TRBJ2-3
D gene: NA

CDR3 protein: CSAHYGTGDHEQYF
CDR3 DNA: TGCAGTGCTCATTACGGGACAGGGGACCACGAGCAGTACTTC
V gene: TRBV20-1
clone size: NA
CDR3 length: 14
J gene: TRBJ2-7
D gene: TRBD1

CDR3 protein: CSARVTGVYEQYF
CDR3 DNA: TGCAGTGCTAGAGTAACAGGGGTCTACGAGCAGTACTTC
V gene: TRBV20-1
clone size: few
CDR3 length: 13
J gene: TRBJ2-7
D gene: TRBD1

CDR3 protein: CSATGPSTGELFF
CDR3 DNA: TGCAGTGCAACCGGACCGAGTACCGGGGAGCTGTTTTTT
V gene: TRBV20-1
clone size: few
CDR3 length: 13
J gene: TRBJ2-2
D gene: NA

CDR3 protein: CASSLFKETQYF
CDR3 DNA: TGTGCCAGCAGTTTATTCAAAGAGACCCAGTACTTC
V gene: TRBV28
clone size: NA
CDR3 length: 12
J gene: TRBJ2-5
D gene: NA

CDR3 protein: CASSSLASYEQYF
CDR3 DNA: TGTGCCAGCAGCAGTCTGGCCTCCTACGAGCAGTACTTC
V gene: TRBV7-2
clone size: NA
CDR3 length: 13
J gene: TRBJ2-7
D gene: NA

CDR3 protein: CVTSLSGYSYEQYF
CDR3 DNA: TGTGTCACCAGCCTTAGCGGGTACTCCTACGAGCAGTACTTC
V gene: TRBV15
clone size: NA
CDR3 length: 14
J gene: TRBJ2-7
D gene: TRBD2

CDR3 protein: CASSLVQGGEKLFF
CDR3 DNA: TGTGCCAGCAGCTTGGTGCAGGGAGGTGAAAAACTGTTTTTT
V gene: TRBV5-5
clone size: NA
CDR3 length: 14
J gene: TRBJ1-4
D gene: NA

CDR3 protein: CASSLGTGLMNTEAFF
CDR3 DNA: TGCGCCAGCAGCTTAGGGACAGGGCTGATGAACACTGAAGCTTTCTTT
V gene: TRBV5-1
clone size: few
CDR3 length: 16
J gene: TRBJ1-1
D gene: TRBD1

CDR3 protein: CASSHPAGKDTQYF
CDR3 DNA: TGCGCCAGCAGTCATCCCGCGGGGAAAGATACGCAGTATTTT
V gene: TRBV23-1
clone size: NA
CDR3 length: 14
J gene: TRBJ2-3
D gene: NA

CDR3 protein: CASSQDRAGGYYGYTF
CDR3 DNA: TGCGCCAGCAGCCAAGATCGGGCGGGGGGGTACTATGGCTACACCTTC
V gene: TRBV4-3
clone size: many
CDR3 length: 16
J gene: TRBJ1-2
D gene: NA

CDR3 protein: CASSTVISYEQYF
CDR3 DNA: TGTGCCAGCAGCACCGTAATATCCTACGAGCAGTACTTC
V gene: TRBV6-6
clone size: few
CDR3 length: 13
J gene: TRBJ2-7
D gene: NA

CDR3 protein: CASSQGGGINEQFF
CDR3 DNA: TGTGCCAGCAGCCAAGGTGGCGGGATCAATGAGCAGTTCTTC
V gene: TRBV3-1
clone size: NA
CDR3 length: 14
J gene: TRBJ2-1
D gene: NA

CDR3 protein: CSATGTGANYGYTF
CDR3 DNA: TGCAGTGCCACCGGGACAGGCGCCAACTATGGCTACACCTTC
V gene: TRBV20-1
clone size: NA
CDR3 length: 14
J gene: TRBJ1-2
D gene: TRBD1

CDR3 protein: CSAPNRGQPNYGYTF
CDR3 DNA: TGCAGTGCTCCAAACAGGGGACAGCCCAACTATGGCTACACCTTC
V gene: TRBV20-1
clone size: few
CDR3 length: 15
J gene: TRBJ1-2
D gene: TRBD1

CDR3 protein: CASSSPAGTAYGYTF
CDR3 DNA: TGTGCCAGCAGTAGCCCCGCGGGGACAGCCTATGGCTACACCTTC
V gene: TRBV28
clone size: many
CDR3 length: 15
J gene: TRBJ1-2
D gene: TRBD1

CDR3 protein: CSAPRTGIQETQYF
CDR3 DNA: TGCAGTGCTCCACGGACAGGGATCCAAGAGACCCAGTACTTC
V gene: TRBV20-1
clone size: NA
CDR3 length: 14
J gene: TRBJ2-5
D gene: TRBD1

CDR3 protein: CATLDRAGHEQFF
CDR3 DNA: TGTGCCACCCTGGACAGGGCGGGCCATGAGCAGTTCTTC
V gene: TRBV10-3
clone size: few
CDR3 length: 13
J gene: TRBJ2-1
D gene: TRBD1

CDR3 protein: CASSSLAERYNEQFF
CDR3 DNA: TGTGCCAGCAGCTCCCTAGCGGAGAGGTACAATGAGCAGTTCTTC
V gene: TRBV7-6
clone size: NA
CDR3 length: 15
J gene: TRBJ2-1
D gene: TRBD2

CDR3 protein: CASSPSSLGRGTEAFF
CDR3 DNA: TGCGCCAGCAGCCCATCATCGTTGGGCAGAGGCACTGAAGCTTTCTTT
V gene: TRBV5-1
clone size: NA
CDR3 length: 16
J gene: TRBJ1-1
D gene: NA

CDR3 protein: CASSDQGGYTF
CDR3 DNA: TGTGCTAGCAGTGACCAAGGGGGCTACACCTTC
V gene: TRBV28
clone size: NA
CDR3 length: 11
J gene: TRBJ1-2
D gene: NA

CDR3 protein: CASSQVPGTQYF
CDR3 DNA: TGTGCCAGCAGCCAGGTTCCCGGTACGCAGTATTTT
V gene: TRBV3-1
clone size: NA
CDR3 length: 12
J gene: TRBJ2-3
D gene: NA

CDR3 protein: CASSQGQVVFEQFF
CDR3 DNA: TGTGCCAGCAGCCAAGGCCAAGTTGTTTTCGAGCAGTTCTTC
V gene: TRBV3-1
clone size: few
CDR3 length: 14
J gene: TRBJ2-1
D gene: NA

CDR3 protein: CASRVTGTGGGYTF
CDR3 DNA: TGTGCCAGCAGAGTTACCGGGACAGGGGGCGGCTACACCTTC
V gene: TRBV2
clone size: NA
CDR3 length: 14
J gene: TRBJ1-2
D gene: TRBD1

CDR3 protein: CASSLDVNNYGYTF
CDR3 DNA: TGTGCCAGCAGCTTAGATGTCAATAACTATGGCTACACCTTC
V gene: TRBV11-2
clone size: NA
CDR3 length: 14
J gene: TRBJ1-2
D gene: NA

CDR3 protein: CASSLGMRETQYF
CDR3 DNA: TGTGCCAGCAGCTTAGGGATGAGAGAGACCCAGTACTTC
V gene: TRBV7-2
clone size: NA
CDR3 length: 13
J gene: TRBJ2-5
D gene: NA

CDR3 protein: CASSFWEGAKNIQYF
CDR3 DNA: TGTGCCAGCAGCTTTTGGGAAGGAGCCAAAAACATTCAGTACTTC
V gene: TRBV7-2
clone size: NA
CDR3 length: 15
J gene: TRBJ2-4
D gene: NA

CDR3 protein: CASSFETLNTEAFF
CDR3 DNA: TGTGCCAGCAGTTTCGAGACGCTGAACACTGAAGCTTTCTTT
V gene: TRBV12-3/TRBV12-4
clone size: NA
CDR3 length: 14
J gene: TRBJ1-1
D gene: NA

CDR3 protein: CASSLEAGGRTQYF
CDR3 DNA: TGTGCCAGCAGCTTAGAGGCAGGGGGCAGGACGCAGTATTTT
V gene: TRBV11-2
clone size: few
CDR3 length: 14
J gene: TRBJ2-3
D gene: TRBD1

CDR3 protein: CSVEDFRPDSYNEQFF
CDR3 DNA: TGCAGCGTTGAAGACTTTCGCCCAGACTCCTACAATGAGCAGTTCTTC
V gene: TRBV29-1
clone size: NA
CDR3 length: 16
J gene: TRBJ2-1
D gene: NA

CDR3 protein: CAWTQRLAKNIQYF
CDR3 DNA: TGTGCCTGGACTCAGCGACTAGCCAAAAACATTCAGTACTTC
V gene: TRBV30
clone size: many
CDR3 length: 14
J gene: TRBJ2-4
D gene: NA

CDR3 protein: CASSSGHGYTF
CDR3 DNA: TGTGCCAGCAGTTCGGGGCATGGCTACACCTTC
V gene: TRBV12-3/TRBV12-4
clone size: NA
CDR3 length: 11
J gene: TRBJ1-2
D gene: NA

CDR3 protein: CASSSEVGEQYF
CDR3 DNA: TGCGCCAGCAGCTCTGAAGTGGGCGAGCAGTACTTC
V gene: TRBV5-1
clone size: many
CDR3 length: 12
J gene: TRBJ2-7
D gene: NA

CDR3 protein: CASSSAGTPYEQYF
CDR3 DNA: TGCGCCAGCAGCTCCGCAGGTACCCCCTACGAGCAGTACTTC
V gene: TRBV5-1
clone size: NA
CDR3 length: 14
J gene: TRBJ2-7
D gene: NA

CDR3 protein: CASSDSRDISYEQYF
CDR3 DNA: TGTGCCAGCAGTGATTCTAGGGACATCTCCTACGAGCAGTACTTC
V gene: TRBV2
clone size: NA
CDR3 length: 15
J gene: TRBJ2-7
D gene: NA

CDR3 protein: CASTKGGLGTEAFF
CDR3 DNA: TGCGCCAGCACAAAAGGAGGGTTGGGCACTGAAGCTTTCTTT
V gene: TRBV5-1
clone size: NA
CDR3 length: 14
J gene: TRBJ1-1
D gene: NA

CDR3 protein: CASSTGLAGGQFF
CDR3 DNA: TGTGCTAGCAGCACGGGGCTAGCGGGAGGGCAGTTCTTC
V gene: TRBV7-7
clone size: NA
CDR3 length: 13
J gene: TRBJ2-1
D gene: TRBD2

CDR3 protein: CASGRKGAQYF
CDR3 DNA: TGTGCCAGCGGACGCAAGGGAGCGCAGTACTTC
V gene: TRBV7-9
clone size: many
CDR3 length: 11
J gene: TRBJ2-7
D gene: NA

CDR3 protein: CASSLGLAGISRETQYF
CDR3 DNA: TGCGCCAGCAGCTTGGGACTAGCGGGAATCTCTCGGGAGACCCAGTACTTC
V gene: TRBV4-3
clone size: NA
CDR3 length: 17
J gene: TRBJ2-5
D gene: TRBD2

CDR3 protein: CASSRNFGDFSNEQFF
CDR3 DNA: TGTGCCAGCAGCCGAAACTTCGGTGACTTCTCCAATGAGCAGTTCTTC
V gene: TRBV14
clone size: many
CDR3 length: 16
J gene: TRBJ2-1
D gene: NA

CDR3 protein: CSVQTGTGDTGELFF
CDR3 DNA: TGCAGCGTCCAGACCGGGACAGGGGACACCGGGGAGCTGTTTTTT
V gene: TRBV29-1
clone size: NA
CDR3 length: 15
J gene: TRBJ2-2
D gene: TRBD1

CDR3 protein: CSANRAGTGELFF
CDR3 DNA: TGCAGTGCTAACAGAGCGGGCACCGGGGAGCTGTTTTTT
V gene: TRBV20-1
clone size: NA
CDR3 length: 13
J gene: TRBJ2-2
D gene: NA

CDR3 protein: CASSQLPGLSYEQYF
CDR3 DNA: TGCGCCAGCAGCCAGCTCCCGGGACTATCCTACGAGCAGTACTTC
V gene: TRBV4-1
clone size: NA
CDR3 length: 15
J gene: TRBJ2-7
D gene: TRBD2

CDR3 protein: CASSLEGVQYF
CDR3 DNA: TGTGCCAGCAGCTTAGAGGGGGTCCAGTACTTC
V gene: TRBV11-2
clone size: NA
CDR3 length: 11
J gene: TRBJ2-5
D gene: NA